One TCR beta chain is described in this entry. The same CDR3 can be traced to other DNA sequences in this sample. The data stem from a study of shared clonotypes between healthy human individuals. Replicate sorted-subset PCRs were loaded with around 0.2 ug DNA, 30,000 to 35,000 T cell genomes. Generated by immunoSEQ multiplex PCR, the TCRdb table keeps only in-frame clones and is missing some. This sample carries over a million clones, approximately 96% of them seen once, and the ten largest clones take approximately 1%. V lost 2 bases, J lost 0 bases, and 9 bases lay in between. Looked up from germline, CDR1 is SGHRS and CDR2 is YFSETQ. This CDR3 is built from 15 residues.

The V and J genes are TRBV5-1 and TRBJ2-1, with D uncertain. This receptor was obtained from a man in his thirties or forties in good health. Sequenced: naive CD4+ T cells sorted from blood. Documented subset: CD45RA+ positively selected. CDR3 in amino acids: CASSLDVSSYNEQFF. CDR3 nucleotide sequence: TGCGCCAGCAGCTTAGACGTGAGCTCCTACAATGAGCAGTTCTTC.